The clone carrying this T cell receptor (beta chain) appeared once. Enrolment of Seattle patients took place during active infection, and they were followed longitudinally. The data are from a study of blood T cell repertoires in COVID-19. Turning to the study itself: Acute-phase and convalescent COVID-19 samples originated in the United States, Italy and Spain. T cells, B-cell-depleted T cells, or PBMCs provided the cDNA or gDNA that served as material.

V gave up 4 bases and J gave up 4 bases, with 11 bases separating them. The germline V gene encodes CDR1 SGHRS and CDR2 YFSETQ. The CDR3 loop spans 14 amino acids. Per the original data handling: Nucleated cell counts were estimated from reference gene primer amplification. Sequencing used immunoSEQ multiplex PCR; TCRdb keeps in-frame clones, though not all of them. That table gives V, J and clone size, and the DNA gave D and trimming. The sample includes approximately 300,000 clones, approximately 91% of them seen just once. Sequenced material: peripheral blood. The chain combines TRBV5-1 with TRBJ1-4; D may be TRBD1 (5 bases). This receptor was obtained from a woman aged 25-40 years with COVID-19, enrolled during active disease. This chain's CDR3 is CASSTMGGNEKLFF. The DNA of the CDR3 is TGCGCCAGCAGCACCATGGGGGGTAATGAAAAACTGTTTTTT.